A single sample is the source of the 5 T cell receptor beta chains below, sequenced in a study of OX40 agonist ivuxolimab in advanced cancers. Clones were sequenced by immunoSEQ multiplex PCR, and TCRdb holds only the in-frame ones, with some missing. The table has around 63,000 clones, 85% to 90% seen once. The sequencing here drew on CD4+ or CD8+ T cells sorted from blood, taken in a trial of the OX40 agonist ivuxolimab. The source of these receptors is an adult with an advanced solid tumor such as melanoma, head and neck, liver or kidney cancer.

V usage is TRBV6-6 and J usage is TRBJ2-5; tentative D call: TRBD1 (5 bases). This CDR3 spans 14 amino acids. Trimming took off 5 bases at V and 6 bases at J, with 16 bases between the two ends. The germline CDR1 and CDR2 sequences are MNHNY and SVGAGI (reference sequence). CDR3 nucleotide sequence: TGTGCCAGCAGTCAAGACAGCAGCCATCAGACCCAGTACTTC. Translated: CASSQDSSHQTQYF.

The CDR3 sequence: CASSLQLQGSEAFF. CDR3 DNA: TGTGCCAGCAGCTTACAACTCCAGGGCTCCGAAGCTTTCTTT. The chain links TRBV11-2 to TRBJ1-1, with a weak D call TRBD1 (5 bases). Trimming took off 2 bases at V and 8 bases at J, with 15 bases between the two ends. This CDR3 spans 14 amino acids. Germline V gene sequence: CDR1 SGHAT, CDR2 FQNNGV.

This clone was seen a single time. This chain connects TRBV27 to TRBJ1-2; no reliable D call. This CDR3 contains 14 residues. V was trimmed by 2 bases and J by 8 bases, leaving 15 bases between them. The V gene's germline CDR1 is MNHEY and CDR2 SMNVEV (reference sequence). CDR3 in DNA: TGTGCCAGCAGTTTAAACGGGTGGTCAGCCGGCTACACCTTC. Protein product: CASSLNGWSAGYTF.

Of note for this clone: The same CDR3 also results from other DNA sequences found in this sample. The chain carries TRBV5-1 and TRBJ2-7, with 9 bases matching TRBD2. V lost 0 bases, J lost 9 bases, and 10 bases stayed unmatched. From germline, CDR1 is SGHRS and CDR2 YFSETQ. The CDR3 consists of 15 residues. The CDR3 region has the DNA TGCGCCAGCAGCTTGGCCCTCGAGGGGCGGGGGGGGCAGTACTTC. As protein: CASSLALEGRGGQYF. The variable domain in full, with the rest retrieved from reference TRBV5-1 and TRBJ2-7, is KAGVTQTPRYLIKTRGQQVTLSCSPISGHRSVSWYQQTPGQGLQFLFEYFSETQRNKGNFPGRFSGRQFSNSRSEMNVSTLELGDSALYLCASSLALEGRGGQYFGPGTRLTVT.

The chain combines TRBV21-1 with TRBJ1-1. TRBV21-1 is a recognized pseudogene. This CDR3 spans 13 amino acids. CDR3 sequence reads: CAGSDDGNTEAFF. In DNA, the CDR3 is TGTGCCGGGTCAGACGACGGGAACACTGAAGCTTTCTTT.